These T cell receptor beta chains were read from a single sample in a study of blood T cells in healthy people across ages. TCRdb redid the calling of the 5' RACE reads with MiXCR, one entry per CDR3 protein. The sample consists of approximately 1,100,000 distinct CDR3 sequences, more than 40% of them appearing once. The material sequenced was blood. The receptors originated from a woman aged 60-70 years in good health. The CDR3 runs from the conserved cysteine through the conserved F or W. Each record gives: CDR3 protein, CDR3 DNA, V gene, D gene, clone size, J gene. A D gene is named only where the DNA matches it firmly. Not every row has a clone size; where given, it reads once, few, many or a size class.

CDR3: CASSVGGPAGGDEQFF; DNA: TGTGCCAGCAGCGTAGGTGGTCCAGCGGGGGGGGATGAGCAGTTCTTC; V: TRBV9; D: TRBD2; size: NA; J: TRBJ2-1
CDR3: CASSVGPFNERFF; DNA: TGTGCCAGCAGCGTAGGCCCTTTCAATGAGCGGTTCTTC; V: TRBV9; D: NA; size: NA; J: TRBJ2-1
CDR3: CASSSGNGYTF; DNA: TGTGCCAGCAGTTCGGGTAATGGCTACACCTTC; V: TRBV27; D: NA; size: few; J: TRBJ1-2
CDR3: CASKIGDSSTDTQYF; DNA: TGTGCCAGCAAAATTGGGGACTCAAGCACAGATACGCAGTATTTT; V: TRBV27; D: NA; size: NA; J: TRBJ2-3
CDR3: CASSDDRGDNSPLHF; DNA: TGTGCCAGCAGTGATGACAGGGGTGACAATTCACCCCTCCACTTT; V: TRBV2; D: TRBD1; size: NA; J: TRBJ1-6
CDR3: CASSSGDGEQYF; DNA: TGTGCCAGCAGCTCAGGGGACGGCGAGCAGTACTTC; V: TRBV7-2; D: NA; size: once; J: TRBJ2-7
CDR3: CATTSEQRQPQHF; DNA: TGTGCCACCACCAGTGAACAGAGGCAGCCCCAGCATTTT; V: TRBV15; D: NA; size: few; J: TRBJ1-5
CDR3: CASPGRGPTYEQYF; DNA: TGTGCCAGCCCCGGGAGAGGGCCTACCTACGAGCAGTACTTC; V: TRBV27; D: NA; size: NA; J: TRBJ2-7
CDR3: CASKTEQGFTEAFF; DNA: TGCGCCAGCAAGACCGAACAGGGGTTCACTGAAGCTTTCTTT; V: TRBV5-1; D: TRBD1; size: NA; J: TRBJ1-1
CDR3: CASSTPDRQETQYF; DNA: TGTGCCAGCAGTACCCCCGACAGGCAAGAGACCCAGTACTTC; V: TRBV27; D: NA; size: NA; J: TRBJ2-5
CDR3: CASSSWGQRNQPQHF; DNA: TGTGCCAGCAGTTCGTGGGGACAGCGCAATCAGCCCCAGCATTTT; V: TRBV27; D: TRBD1; size: once; J: TRBJ1-5
CDR3: CASSLDRITDTQYF; DNA: TGTGCCAGCAGCTTGGACAGAATAACAGATACGCAGTATTTT; V: TRBV5-5; D: NA; size: NA; J: TRBJ2-3
CDR3: CASSKAGPPNIQYF; DNA: TGTGCCAGCAGCAAAGCGGGACCCCCCAACATTCAGTACTTC; V: TRBV7-2; D: TRBD2; size: NA; J: TRBJ2-4
CDR3: CASSLAPGPGNTQYF; DNA: TGTGCCAGCAGCTTAGCGCCAGGCCCTGGGAATACGCAGTATTTT; V: TRBV7-9; D: NA; size: once; J: TRBJ2-3
CDR3: CASSPLGALSGANVLTF; DNA: TGTGCCAGCAGCCCTTTGGGGGCGCTATCTGGGGCCAACGTCCTGACTTTC; V: TRBV6-1; D: NA; size: NA; J: TRBJ2-6
CDR3: CASSLLRTWEQYF; DNA: TGTGCCAGCAGCTTGTTGCGGACCTGGGAGCAGTACTTC; V: TRBV7-2; D: NA; size: NA; J: TRBJ2-7
CDR3: CASSYSNWGSYNEQFF; DNA: TGTGCCAGCAGTTACTCGAACTGGGGCTCCTACAATGAGCAGTTCTTC; V: TRBV6-5; D: NA; size: NA; J: TRBJ2-1
CDR3: CASSFNRGEQYF; DNA: TGTGCCAGCAGCTTTAATAGGGGCGAGCAGTACTTC; V: TRBV7-9; D: NA; size: NA; J: TRBJ2-7
CDR3: CASSLYRITEAFF; DNA: TGTGCCAGCAGCTTATACAGGATCACTGAAGCTTTCTTT; V: TRBV11-1; D: NA; size: few; J: TRBJ1-1
CDR3: CASSLTGSSAQPQHF; DNA: TGTGCCAGCAGCCTGACAGGGTCCTCGGCACAGCCCCAGCATTTT; V: TRBV6-2/TRBV6-3; D: TRBD1; size: NA; J: TRBJ1-5
CDR3: CASSLAIAGDPGELFF; DNA: TGTGCCAGCAGTTTAGCCATAGCGGGAGATCCCGGGGAGCTGTTTTTT; V: TRBV12-3/TRBV12-4; D: TRBD2; size: NA; J: TRBJ2-2
CDR3: CASSPSGYTEQFF; DNA: TGTGCCAGCAGCCCTAGTGGCTATACTGAGCAGTTCTTC; V: TRBV11-2; D: NA; size: NA; J: TRBJ2-1
CDR3: CASSYSLTLNYEQYF; DNA: TGTGCCAGCAGTTACAGCCTCACACTAAACTACGAGCAGTACTTC; V: TRBV27; D: NA; size: once; J: TRBJ2-7
CDR3: CATSTRLAGGNEQFF; DNA: TGTGCCACCAGCACCAGACTAGCGGGAGGCAATGAGCAGTTCTTC; V: TRBV15; D: TRBD2; size: few; J: TRBJ2-1
CDR3: CASSFTQGTGETQYF; DNA: TGTGCCAGCAGCTTTACCCAGGGAACTGGAGAGACCCAGTACTTC; V: TRBV11-1; D: NA; size: NA; J: TRBJ2-5
CDR3: CASSQTLWGGPLHF; DNA: TGTGCCAGCAGCCAAACATTGTGGGGCGGACCCCTCCACTTT; V: TRBV14; D: NA; size: NA; J: TRBJ1-6
CDR3: CASSWDPEGRYEQYF; DNA: TGCGCCAGCAGCTGGGACCCGGAGGGGAGGTACGAGCAGTACTTC; V: TRBV5-1; D: NA; size: NA; J: TRBJ2-7